Sequencing of this T cell receptor (beta chain) was carried out in a study of shared clonotypes between healthy human individuals. Measured with immunoSEQ multiplex PCR; TCRdb has only the in-frame clones, and not every one. The sample includes some 510,000 clones, 79% of them seen just once. The V end was cut by 3 bases, the J end by 4 bases, with 8 bases between. The germline gives CDR1 SGHRS, CDR2 YFSETQ. The length of the CDR3 is 13 residues. The clonotype comes from a woman aged 40 to 55 in good health. Some clones in this sample may be carry-over from other donors' samples. The chain employs TRBV5-1 and TRBJ1-5; D is unresolved. Sequencing input: PBMCs. The CDR3 here is CASSWTVNQPQHF. The CDR3 nucleotides are TGCGCCAGCAGCTGGACGGTAAATCAGCCCCAGCATTTT.